This T cell receptor (beta chain) is from a study of immune evolution from preneoplasia to lung adenocarcinoma. Sequenced by immunoSEQ multiplex PCR; TCRdb stores in-frame clones only, minus some. The sample has 6,000 to 7,500 clones, around four fifths seen once. The CDR3 covers 14 residues. CDR1 and CDR2 (germline): SGHDT, YYEEEE. V lost 4 bases and J 4 bases, leaving 11 bases between the germline ends. The sequencing sample was made of FFPE minimally invasive lung adenocarcinoma tissue. The chain is built from TRBV5-6 and TRBJ2-2; D may be TRBD2 (6 bases). The receptor was isolated from a person between 45 and 75 years old with lung adenocarcinoma. The CDR3 sequence: CASSGSGGTGELFF. CDR3 DNA sequence: TGTGCCAGCAGCGGTAGCGGCGGCACCGGGGAGCTGTTTTTT.